This TCR beta chain comes out of a study of shared clonotypes between healthy human individuals. This CDR3 has 13 residues. The ends were cut back, 2 bases at V and 1 base at J, with 5 bases in the middle. Germline CDR1 reads MRHNA; CDR2 reads SNTAGT. The study's findings and limits: The diversity represented, both genetic and in exposure history, was limited by few donors. Only blood underwent sampling, and tissue repertoires likely differ.

Measured with immunoSEQ multiplex PCR; TCRdb has only the in-frame clones, and not every one. The profile shows around 480,000 clones, roughly 85% of them singletons. All of the donors resided in Nashville, Tennessee, and each was a Caucasian adult. Details on this clone: Its matching antigen is unknown.

V and J are TRBV6-4 and TRBJ1-1; the D is unclear. The sequenced material came from PBMCs. This TCR was recovered from a woman aged 40 to 55 in good health. Some clones in this sample may be carry-over from other donors' samples. CDR3: CASSDGENTEAFF. The CDR3 region has the DNA TGTGCCAGCAGTGACGGGGAGAACACTGAAGCTTTCTTT.